Listed here is a single TCR beta chain. The data are from a study of T cell changes during pregnancy in multiple sclerosis. The method was immunoSEQ multiplex PCR; TCRdb's version includes in-frame clones alone and lacks a portion of them. Of roughly 59,000 clones listed, more than 75% were seen once; the top ten hold 1.4% to 1.5%. V lost 3 bases and J 6 bases, leaving 18 bases between the germline ends. Germline CDR1 and CDR2: ENHRY and SYGVKD. CDR3 size: 15 residues. This clonotype was obtained from a female donor in good health, enrolled as a control in a pregnancy study. V and J are TRBV10-3 and TRBJ2-7; TRBD2 might be the D (6 bases). The sequences come from peripheral blood, collected in the third trimester of pregnancy. CDR3 sequence: CAISEGLTQRSEQYF. CDR3 coding DNA: TGTGCCATCAGTGAAGGACTAACCCAAAGGAGCGAGCAGTACTTC.